There are a few counts of the clone carrying this T cell receptor (beta chain). Germline CDR1 and CDR2: SGHNT and YYREEE (reference sequence). The V end lost 3 bases, the J end lost 2 bases, and 16 bases lay between the germline ends. CDR3 length equals 16 residues. This sample is drawn from a study of PD-L1 blockade in urothelial cancer. Study in general: Patients with male sex and bladder-origin urothelial cancer accounted for twenty-five of 29 enrolled. A median around 140,000 T cells were found in blood samples.

The assay was immunoSEQ multiplex PCR, and TCRdb's table has in-frame clones only and misses some. Of tens of thousands of clones listed, more than 75% are singletons. The receptor comes from a man between 65 and 85 years old with urothelial cancer. The sequencing used PBMCs, collected around atezolizumab (anti-PD-L1) treatment. The J gene is TRBJ2-3, the V gene TRBV5-4; perhaps TRBD1 as D (5 bases). The CDR3 region is CASSSSPGWDTDTQYF. The CDR3 nucleotides are TGTGCCAGCAGCTCGTCACCAGGGTGGGACACAGATACGCAGTATTTT. Based on the CDR3 plus reference TRBV5-4 and TRBJ2-3, the full variable domain is ETGVTQSPTHLIKTRGQQVTLRCSSQSGHNTVSWYQQALGQGPQFIFQYYREEENGRGNFPPRFSGLQFPNYSSELNVNALELDDSALYLCASSSSPGWDTDTQYFGPGTRLTVL.